This T cell receptor beta chain was identified during a study of CD8 T cells in Susac syndrome. Study in general: Sequenced Susac syndrome patients included five or six with active disease and fewer than ten who were in remission.

V lost 1 base and J lost 3, with 10 bases in between. The CDR3 is made up of 14 amino acids. Germline V gene data show CDR1 as DFQATT and CDR2 as SNEGSKA (reference sequence). RNA amounts of roughly 0.5 to 1 ug underwent reverse transcription with random hexamers. A single record per CDR3 protein comes from TCRdb applying MiXCR to the immunoSEQ multiplex PCR reads. The sample holds around 150,000 distinct CDR3 sequences, 85% to 95% seen once. The TCR sequence derives from a human donor with Susac syndrome. The chain is built from TRBV20-1 and TRBJ2-1; D not resolved. Sequencing was done on a sample of CD8+ T cells from PBMCs. As DNA, the CDR3 is TGCAGTGCTAGAGTCCAGCAGGACTACAATGAGCAGTTCTTC. This sequence encodes CSARVQQDYNEQFF.